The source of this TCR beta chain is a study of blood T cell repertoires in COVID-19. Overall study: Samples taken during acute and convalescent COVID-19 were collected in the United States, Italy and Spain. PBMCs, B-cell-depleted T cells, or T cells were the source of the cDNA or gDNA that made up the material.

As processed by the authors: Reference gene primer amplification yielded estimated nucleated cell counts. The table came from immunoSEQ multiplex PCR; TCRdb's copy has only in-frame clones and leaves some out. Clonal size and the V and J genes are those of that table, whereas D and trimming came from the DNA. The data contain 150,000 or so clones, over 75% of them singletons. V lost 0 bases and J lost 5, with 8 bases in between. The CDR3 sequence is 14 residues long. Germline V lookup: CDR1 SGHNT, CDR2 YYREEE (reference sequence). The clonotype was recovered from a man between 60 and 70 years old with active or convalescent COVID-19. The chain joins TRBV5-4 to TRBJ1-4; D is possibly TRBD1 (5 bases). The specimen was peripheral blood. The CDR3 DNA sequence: TGTGCCAGCAGCTTGGCCAGGGTGAATGAAAAACTGTTTTTT. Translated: CASSLARVNEKLFF. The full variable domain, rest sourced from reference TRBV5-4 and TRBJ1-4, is ETGVTQSPTHLIKTRGQQVTLRCSSQSGHNTVSWYQQALGQGPQFIFQYYREEENGRGNFPPRFSGLQFPNYSSELNVNALELDDSALYLCASSLARVNEKLFFGSGTQLSVL.